This section outlines one T cell receptor (beta chain) sequence together with its context. The antigen is not known. This sample is part of a study of OX40 agonist ivuxolimab in advanced cancers. Study information: The treatment was a fully human IgG2 OX40 agonist, ivuxolimab. Patient treatment consisted of intravenous ivuxolimab administration every 2 weeks at 0.01 to 10 mg/kg.

CDR3 length: 15 residues. CDR1 is SGHVS, CDR2 FQNEAQ, per germline. Trimming stripped 5 bases from V and 0 bases from J, with 13 bases between. Here immunoSEQ multiplex PCR was the method, and the copy in TCRdb shows in-frame clones only, minus some. The sample contains some 78,000 clones, 92% of which appear only once. Broader study findings: There was clonal expansion of CD4+ and CD8+ blood T cells by week 6 at 0.1 to 3.0 mg/kg. Relative to CD4+, CD8+ T cells held more expanded clones on average.

The material was CD4+ or CD8+ T cells sorted from blood, obtained in a trial of the OX40 agonist ivuxolimab. This TCR was sampled from an adult with an advanced solid tumor such as melanoma, head and neck, liver or kidney cancer. The gene calls are TRBV7-8 and TRBJ1-2, with D unresolved. CDR3 protein: CASSQSRSSNYGYTF. CDR3 DNA sequence: TGTGCCAGCAGCCAATCGCGCAGTTCTAACTATGGCTACACCTTC.